This T cell receptor beta chain was recorded in a study of T cells in Graves' hyperthyroidism and ophthalmopathy. From germline, CDR1 is SGHTA and CDR2 FQGTGA. V was clipped by 5 bases and J by 6 bases; unmatched bases: 7. There are 14 residues in the CDR3. RNA transcripts served as the template for amplifying TCR beta CDR3 regions. The primer set for the first-round RT-PCR of the TCR CDR3 was HTBI. From the multiplex PCR reads, TCRdb called clonotypes with MiXCR, one entry per CDR3 protein. The sample holds around 400,000 distinct CDR3 sequences, around a quarter seen once. Each 10 ml fresh peripheral blood draw supplied the PBMCs.

The sample taken for sequencing was blood. This clonotype was obtained from a man between 45 and 60 years old with Graves' hyperthyroidism. The chain is built from TRBV7-3 and TRBJ1-2, with 9 nucleotides matching TRBD1. The CDR3 is CASSMGQGEDGYTF. For the CDR3, the DNA is TGTGCCAGCAGCATGGGACAGGGTGAGGATGGCTACACCTTC.